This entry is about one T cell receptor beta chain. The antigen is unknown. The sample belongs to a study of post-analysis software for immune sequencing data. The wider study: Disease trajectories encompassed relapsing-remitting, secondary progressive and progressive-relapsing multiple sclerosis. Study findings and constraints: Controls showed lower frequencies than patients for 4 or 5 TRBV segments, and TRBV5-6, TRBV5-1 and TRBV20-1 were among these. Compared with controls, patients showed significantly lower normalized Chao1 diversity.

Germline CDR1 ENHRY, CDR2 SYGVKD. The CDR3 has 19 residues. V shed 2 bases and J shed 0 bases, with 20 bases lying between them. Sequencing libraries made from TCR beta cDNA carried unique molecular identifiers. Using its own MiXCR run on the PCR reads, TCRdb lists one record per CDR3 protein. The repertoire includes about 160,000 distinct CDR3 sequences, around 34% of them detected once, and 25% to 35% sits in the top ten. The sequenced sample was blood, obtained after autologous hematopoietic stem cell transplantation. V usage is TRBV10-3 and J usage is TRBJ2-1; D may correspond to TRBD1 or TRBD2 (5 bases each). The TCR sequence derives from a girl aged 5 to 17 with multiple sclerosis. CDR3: CAISEKVLGPPSSYNEQFF. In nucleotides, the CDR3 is TGTGCCATCAGTGAGAAAGTACTGGGACCGCCGAGCTCCTACAATGAGCAGTTCTTC.